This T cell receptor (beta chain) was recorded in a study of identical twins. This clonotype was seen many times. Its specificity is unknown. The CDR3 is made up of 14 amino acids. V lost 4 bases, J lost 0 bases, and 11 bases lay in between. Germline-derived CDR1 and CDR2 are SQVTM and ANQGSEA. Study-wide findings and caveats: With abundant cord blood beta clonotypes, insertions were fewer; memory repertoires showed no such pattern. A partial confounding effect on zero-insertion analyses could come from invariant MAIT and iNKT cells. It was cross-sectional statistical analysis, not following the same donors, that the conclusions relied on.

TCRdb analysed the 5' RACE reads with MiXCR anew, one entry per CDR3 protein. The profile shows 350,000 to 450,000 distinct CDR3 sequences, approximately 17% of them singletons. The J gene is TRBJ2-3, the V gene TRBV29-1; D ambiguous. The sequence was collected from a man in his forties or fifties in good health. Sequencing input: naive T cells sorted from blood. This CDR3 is CSVAVTASTDTQYF. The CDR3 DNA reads TGCAGCGTTGCGGTAACGGCTAGCACAGATACGCAGTATTTT.